The 20 T cell receptor beta chains in this list originate from one sample, sequenced in a study of blood T cells in healthy people across ages (dated by TCRdb to 2014 to 2015). Libraries were built with 5' RACE. The run used an Illumina HiSeq 2500. The second PCR ran for roughly 7 to 12 cycles and used a J-beta primer mix along with a sample-barcoded 5' primer. The public reads were reanalyzed by TCRdb: fastp trimming at Q25, MiXCR alignment, in-frame beta chains only. One record per CDR3 amino acid sequence lists the most common genes and DNA. The sample records over 600,000 distinct CDR3 sequences, 46% of which are singletons. The top ten clones comprise over 15% of the sample. Sequencing was performed on blood. The receptors were sampled from a man older than 75 in good health.

This clonotype was seen a handful of times. This chain links TRBV27 with TRBJ2-7, with unresolved D. The CDR3 is 14 residues long. Germline CDR1 MNHEY, CDR2 SMNVEV (reference sequence). V dropped 5 bases and J dropped 1 base, with 12 bases sitting between them. CDR3 loop: CASSLSRVSYEQYF. The CDR3 coding sequence is TGTGCCAGCAGTCTCTCCCGGGTATCCTACGAGCAGTACTTC.

This clonotype has only a few counts. The chain recombines TRBV25-1 with TRBJ1-4; D not resolved. This CDR3 has 13 residues. The V end was cut by 3 bases, the J end by 7 bases, with 9 bases between. Per the germline V gene, CDR1 is MGHDK and CDR2 is SYGVNS. CDR3 sequence: CASSDGRFEKLFF. The CDR3 DNA follows: TGTGCCAGCAGTGATGGGCGTTTTGAAAAACTGTTTTTT.

This sequence joins TRBV20-1 and TRBJ2-1, with D hard to call. V lost 3 bases, J lost 6 bases, and 15 bases lay in between. Germline V gene data show CDR1 as DFQATT and CDR2 as SNEGSKA (reference sequence). This CDR3 contains 14 residues. CDR3 in amino acids: CSASYPASPNEQFF. Written as DNA, the CDR3 is TGCAGTGCTAGTTATCCGGCTAGTCCCAATGAGCAGTTCTTC.

This clonotype was picked up a small number of times. The rearrangement links TRBV20-1 to TRBJ2-1; the match to TRBD2 covers 8 bases. This CDR3 comprises 16 residues. Germline values: CDR1 DFQATT, CDR2 SNEGSKA (reference sequence). The J segment lost 8 bases and the V segment lost 0 bases, leaving 12 bases of the junction unmatched. CDR3 bases: TGCAGTGCTAGAGACCCAAAAGCGGGAGCGGGCGATGAGCAGTTCTTC. Its protein is CSARDPKAGAGDEQFF.

This clonotype has just a few counts. This rearrangement joins TRBV7-3 to TRBJ2-7; 7 bases map to TRBD1. The germline V gene has CDR1 SGHTA and CDR2 FQGTGA. CDR3 size: 14 residues. With 5 bases clipped from V and 3 bases from J, the junction kept 7 bases outside the gene matches. CDR3 bases: TGTGCCAGCAGCAACGGACAGGCGCTCTACGAGCAGTACTTC. Its translation is CASSNGQALYEQYF.

This clonotype has only a few counts. V usage is TRBV27 and J usage is TRBJ2-1; D perhaps matches TRBD2 (6 bases). The CDR3 extends over 14 amino acids. Trimming removed 5 bases from V and 4 bases from J, with 12 bases in between. Per the germline V gene, CDR1 is MNHEY and CDR2 is SMNVEV (reference sequence). CDR3 sequence: CASSLWREYNEQFF. The CDR3 DNA follows: TGTGCCAGCAGTCTGTGGCGGGAATACAATGAGCAGTTCTTC.

As regards this clonotype: A much more abundant neighbour one base away suggests this may be a read error. The rearrangement joins TRBV4-3 to TRBJ2-3; 9 bases are shared with TRBD2. V gave up 0 bases and J gave up 4 bases; unmatched junction bases: 5. Germline loops: CDR1 LGHNA, CDR2 YSLEER. The CDR3 covers 16 residues. CDR3: CASSQEPSGNADTQYF. The CDR3 bases are TGCGCCAGCAGCCAAGAACCTAGCGGGAACGCAGATACGCAGTATTTT.

As regards this clonotype: With a much larger clone just one base away, this may be a read error. The V call is TRBV7-6, the J call TRBJ2-5, with 7 bases matching TRBD2. Per the germline V gene, CDR1 is SGHVS and CDR2 is FNYEAQ. The CDR3 covers 19 residues. The J segment lost 11 bases and the V segment lost 5 bases, leaving 29 bases of the junction unmatched. CDR3 coding DNA: TGTGCCAGCAGCCTACTTGGTGCTAGCGGAACCTCAATCAACAATGAGCAGTACTTC. The encoded protein is CASSLLGASGTSINNEQYF.

The genes are TRBV7-3 and TRBJ2-1; TRBD2 might be the D (5 bases). Trimming shortened V by 5 bases and J by 5 bases, and 13 bases separated the two germline ends. The V gene's germline CDR1 is SGHTA and CDR2 FQGTGA. The CDR3 runs to 14 residues. CDR3 sequence (DNA): TGTGCCAGCAGCCGTCAGAGCGGAGACAATGAGCAGTTCTTC. It translates to CASSRQSGDNEQFF. The full variable domain, with the rest looked up from reference TRBV7-3 and TRBJ2-1, is GAGVSQTPSNKVTEKGKYVELRCDPISGHTALYWYRQSLGQGPEFLIYFQGTGAADDSGLPNDRFFAVRPEGSVSTLKIQRTERGDSAVYLCASSRQSGDNEQFFGPGTRLTVL.

This clonotype appeared many times. A read error may be the cause here, since a much bigger clone is one base away. The CDR3 nucleotides are TGTGCCAGCGATACGACAGGGGTAGCAAATGAGCAGTACTTC. Amino acid sequence: CASDTTGVANEQYF. The chain joins TRBV9 to TRBJ2-5; 8 positions match TRBD1. V lost 7 bases and J lost 11; bases outside the gene matches: 16. The CDR3 has 14 residues. Germline CDR1 SGDLS, CDR2 YYNGEE.

There are a few counts of this clonotype. The chain recombines TRBV20-1 with TRBJ2-3, with D perhaps TRBD2 (5 bases). The CDR3 is 11 residues long. The germline V and J ends were trimmed by 6 bases and 8 bases, with 12 bases remaining between them. The germline V gene has CDR1 DFQATT and CDR2 SNEGSKA (reference sequence). As DNA, the CDR3 is TGCAGTGCAAAATTGGGGAGTACGCAGTATTTT. Protein: CSAKLGSTQYF.

Points on this clonotype: It may be a read error: a sequence one base away is much more abundant. This rearrangement joins TRBV20-1 to TRBJ2-7; tentative D call: TRBD2 (6 bases). Per germline, CDR1 DFQATT and CDR2 SNEGSKA (reference sequence). Deletions cut 3 bases from V and 2 bases from J, with 14 bases between. The CDR3 runs 14 residues. The DNA for the CDR3 is TGCAGTGCTAGCCTGGAACGGGAGCCCTACGAGCAGTACTTC. Translation gives CSASLEREPYEQYF.

This clonotype was seen repeatedly, ten times or more. The CDR3 reads CASRILAGGHNEQFF. CDR3 DNA sequence: TGTGCCAGCAGAATACTAGCGGGAGGACACAATGAGCAGTTCTTC. J is TRBJ2-1 and V is TRBV2, with 12 positions matching TRBD2. This CDR3 has 15 residues. J was trimmed by 5 bases and V by 6 bases; bases with no gene match: 5. Germline CDR1 and CDR2: SNHLY and FYNNEI.

This clonotype was counted at least ten times. The V call is TRBV20-1, the J call TRBJ2-1, with D tentatively TRBD2 (5 bases). The germline V gene encodes CDR1 DFQATT and CDR2 SNEGSKA (reference sequence). V was clipped by 1 base and J by 4 bases, with 8 bases between them. CDR3 length equals 13 residues. The CDR3 region is CSARGPGYNEQFF. The CDR3 bases are TGCAGTGCTAGAGGCCCGGGGTACAATGAGCAGTTCTTC.

The chain is built from TRBV9 and TRBJ2-6; no clear D gene. The V gene's germline CDR1 is SGDLS and CDR2 YYNGEE. This CDR3 comprises 14 residues. Trimming pared 4 bases from V and 2 bases from J, leaving 7 bases between. CDR3 amino acids: CASSSFPGANVLTF. CDR3 in DNA: TGTGCCAGCAGCTCCTTTCCTGGGGCCAACGTCCTGACTTTC. Drawing the rest from reference TRBV9 and TRBJ2-6, the complete variable domain is DSGVTQTPKHLITATGQRVTLRCSPRSGDLSVYWYQQSLDQGLQFLIQYYNGEERAKGNILERFSAQQFPDLHSELNLSSLELGDSALYFCASSSFPGANVLTFGAGSRLTVL.

This clonotype has a handful of counts. The chain carries TRBV20-1 and TRBJ2-3; 13 nucleotides match TRBD2. With 0 bases clipped from V and 5 bases from J, the junction kept 5 bases outside the gene matches. The CDR3 is made up of 16 amino acids. Germline V lookup: CDR1 DFQATT, CDR2 SNEGSKA (reference sequence). In DNA form, the CDR3 reads TGCAGTGCTAGAGATCATACTAGCGGGAGGGGAGATACGCAGTATTTT. Its translation: CSARDHTSGRGDTQYF.

This rearrangement joins TRBV7-2 to TRBJ2-3, with no clear D. Per the germline V gene, CDR1 is SGHTA and CDR2 is FQGNSA. Deletions cut 5 bases from V and 3 bases from J, with 21 bases between. The CDR3 spans 17 residues. Here the CDR3 reads CASSEQPPSTLTDTQYF. The CDR3 bases are TGTGCCAGCAGCGAACAACCGCCGTCCACTTTAACAGATACGCAGTATTTT.

This clonotype showed up just a few times. The chain has TRBV4-2 and TRBJ2-5; tentatively, D is TRBD1 (6 bases). This CDR3 has 16 amino acids. Germline V gene sequence: CDR1 LGHNA, CDR2 YNFKEQ. Trimming left V 0 bases short and J 7 bases short, with 18 bases between. The CDR3 region is CASSQEPGQTKGTQYF. CDR3 nucleotide sequence: TGTGCCAGCAGCCAAGAACCAGGACAGACTAAGGGGACCCAGTACTTC.

The CDR3 spells CASSLGLATNTDTQYF. In DNA form, the CDR3 reads TGTGCCAGCAGTTTAGGACTAGCGACGAACACAGATACGCAGTATTTT. The genes are TRBV27 and TRBJ2-3; TRBD2 matches at 9 bases. After removal of 2 bases from V and 2 bases from J, the junction contained 5 bases not matched to a gene. The CDR3 runs 16 residues. In germline, CDR1 is MNHEY, CDR2 SMNVEV (reference sequence).

This clonotype has just a few counts. CDR3: CASSEGGRGQETQYF. As DNA, the CDR3 is TGTGCCAGCAGTGAGGGCGGCAGGGGGCAAGAGACCCAGTACTTC. The rearrangement uses TRBV2 and TRBJ2-4; 7 bases align to TRBD1. Gene TRBJ2-5 matches the end of the DNA better, so the J call may be wrong. This CDR3 has 15 amino acids. Germline V gene lookup returns CDR1 SNHLY and CDR2 FYNNEI.